Presented here are 3 T cell receptor beta chains from one specimen sequenced in a study of blood T cell repertoires in COVID-19. The table came from immunoSEQ multiplex PCR; TCRdb's copy has only in-frame clones and leaves some out. The table includes under 300,000 clones, roughly 80% detected once. The source material was peripheral blood. These receptors came from an elderly woman with active or convalescent COVID-19.

This clone was detected only once. The rearrangement uses TRBV7-2 and TRBJ1-3; 7 bases line up with TRBD1. The junction had 6 bases not matched to a gene; V was cut back by 1 base and J by 0 bases. This CDR3 contains 17 residues. Germline V gene lookup returns CDR1 SGHTA and CDR2 FQGNSA. The CDR3 sequence: CASSLVQGQLSGNTIYF. In DNA form, the CDR3 reads TGTGCCAGCAGCTTAGTGCAGGGACAGCTCTCTGGAAACACCATATATTTT.

This chain links TRBV5-6 with TRBJ2-2; D may be TRBD2 (6 bases). Germline CDR1 SGHDT, CDR2 YYEEEE. Trimming stripped 1 base from V and 1 base from J, with 11 bases between. The CDR3 totals 16 residues. CDR3 sequence reads: CASSLLGGKNTGELFF. The CDR3 region has the DNA TGTGCCAGCAGCTTGCTGGGAGGAAAGAACACCGGGGAGCTGTTTTTT.

A word on this clone: The same CDR3 can be traced to other DNA sequences in this sample. The chain links TRBV18 to TRBJ2-1, with D uncertain. The CDR3 covers 15 residues. Trimming cost V 3 bases and J 2 bases, with 11 bases left between them. Germline values: CDR1 KGHSH, CDR2 LQKENI. DNA of the CDR3: TGTGCCAGCTCACCTCCCGGCGGAGCCTACAATGAGCAGTTCTTC. It is translated as CASSPPGGAYNEQFF.